This TCR beta chain was found in a study of molecular identifiers for immune sequencing clone quantification. Study background: Naive CD8 cell RNA, from 20,000 or 100,000 cells, was split five ways in replicates, with four sequenced.

This CDR3 comprises 16 residues. The V gene end was trimmed by 6 bases and the J gene end by 5 bases; junction bases not matched to a gene: 14. As previously described, bulk TCR libraries were made using listed TCR primers. Using its own MiXCR run on the PCR reads, TCRdb lists one record per CDR3 protein. The sample holds about 630,000 distinct CDR3 sequences; about 25% are singletons and the top ten take about 0.81%. General observations from the study: Highly expanded clones may be undercounted when identical TCR molecules share barcodes.

This clonotype showed up many times. Its antigen remains unknown. The gene calls are TRBV12-3 or TRBV12-4 and TRBJ1-2, with TRBD1 matching 8 bases. This receptor was identified in a human donor in good health. Some libraries in this study had Jurkat cell RNA spiked in. The sample was naive CD8+ T cells from blood, with Jurkat cell RNA spiked in. Indicated subset: FACS-sorted CD8+CD4-CCR7+CD45RA+ naive T cells. DNA of the CDR3: TGTGCCAGCAGCCCAGGAGGGACAGGAGGATTATATGGCTACACCTTC. It is translated as CASSPGGTGGLYGYTF.